Listed below are T cell receptor beta chains from one sample, sequenced in a study of technical replicates of blood from several donors. Sequenced by immunoSEQ multiplex PCR; TCRdb stores in-frame clones only, minus some. The data show around 50,000 clones, about 96% seen once. The sample comprised T cells isolated from PBMCs. These receptors all stem from a human donor in good health. Both conserved end residues are part of each CDR3. The D gene is left open where the match is weak. Clone size is given for some rows only: seen once, a few or many times, or a class if the clone is expanded.

clone_size j_call v_call d_call cdr3_length cdr3_nt cdr3_aa
- TRBJ2-7 TRBV4-3 TRBD2 15 TGCGCCAGCAGCCATCTGGCTAGCGGGCCCTACGAGCAGTACTTC CASSHLASGPYEQYF
- TRBJ2-3 TRBV5-1 - 16 TGCGCCAGCAGCTTGCTAGCAGATGCTAGCACAGATACGCAGTATTTT CASSLLADASTDTQYF
- TRBJ1-1 TRBV7-2 - 16 TGTGCCAGCAGCTTAGAGGGCTCAGGGGTGAACACTGAAGCTTTCTTT CASSLEGSGVNTEAFF
- TRBJ2-1 TRBV9 TRBD2 14 TGTGCCAGCAGCGAGGGGAGGGCCATCGACCGGCAGTTCTTC CASSEGRAIDRQFF
- TRBJ1-2 TRBV19 - 15 TGTGCCAGTAGTTGGGGAGGCGGATTGAACTATGGCTACACCTTC CASSWGGGLNYGYTF
- TRBJ2-1 TRBV19 TRBD2 15 TGTGCCAGTAGTATACTAGCGGGAGGCGACAATGAGCAGTTCTTC CASSILAGGDNEQFF
- TRBJ2-1 TRBV30 - 12 TGTGCCTGGAGTGTAATTAAAAATGAGCAGTTCTTC CAWSVIKNEQFF
- TRBJ1-5 TRBV29-1 - 14 TGCAGCGTTGCCCCGGCAGGGCCCAATCAGCCCCAGCATTTT CSVAPAGPNQPQHF
once TRBJ2-7 TRBV9 - 13 TGTGCCAGCAGCCTTAGCGACTCCTACGAGCAGTACTTC CASSLSDSYEQYF
- TRBJ2-3 TRBV6-5 - 14 TGTGCCAGCAGTTATGGAGGTAGCACAGATACGCAGTATTTT CASSYGGSTDTQYF
- TRBJ1-5 TRBV7-2 TRBD1 14 TGTGCCAGCAGCCCGAGGACAGGGAATCAGCCCCAGCATTTT CASSPRTGNQPQHF
- TRBJ1-5 TRBV10-2 TRBD1 15 TGCGCCAGCAAGTCGGACAGGTCTGAGGATCAGCCCCAGCATTTT CASKSDRSEDQPQHF
- TRBJ1-1 TRBV4-3 TRBD1 15 TGCGCCAGCAGCACAGCCGGGACAGGGTTCACTGAAGCTTTCTTT CASSTAGTGFTEAFF
- TRBJ1-1 TRBV4-1 - 15 TGCGCCAGCAGCCAAGATATAAGGGGCAGCACTGAAGCTTTCTTT CASSQDIRGSTEAFF
- TRBJ1-4 TRBV5-1 - 16 TGCGCCAGCAGCCAGTTATACCCAGAAGCTAATGAAAAACTGTTTTTT CASSQLYPEANEKLFF
- TRBJ2-7 TRBV6-6 TRBD2 15 TGTGCCAGCAGCCTTAGCGGGAGGGCCTCGGACGAGCAGTACTTC CASSLSGRASDEQYF
- TRBJ2-7 TRBV6-5 TRBD1 14 TGTGCCAGCAGTTCCCCGGGACAGGTAACCGAGCAGTACTTC CASSSPGQVTEQYF
once TRBJ2-3 TRBV7-2 TRBD2 15 TGTGCCAGCAGCTTTCTAGCGGGAGGGTACGATACGCAGTATTTT CASSFLAGGYDTQYF
- TRBJ1-2 TRBV7-9 - 14 TGTGCCAGCAGCTCCCCGGTTATTACAGAGACCTACACCTTC CASSSPVITETYTF
- TRBJ1-5 TRBV28 TRBD1 13 TGTGCCAGCAGTTTCGGGACAGGGGGACGGGGGGGTTTT CASSFGTGGRGGF
- TRBJ1-2 TRBV10-3 - 15 TGTGCCATCAGTGAGTTTACAGGGATCAACTATGGCTACACCTTC CAISEFTGINYGYTF
- TRBJ2-6 TRBV7-3 - 15 TGTGCCAGCAGCCAAGAACTGTCTGGGGCCAACGTCCTGACTTTC CASSQELSGANVLTF
- TRBJ1-1 TRBV27 - 12 TGTGCCAGCAGTCCAGGGGCCACTGAAGCTTTCTTT CASSPGATEAFF
- TRBJ2-1 TRBV5-4 - 14 TGTGCCAGCAGCCCCTCCGGGACTTACAATGAGCAGTTCTTC CASSPSGTYNEQFF
- TRBJ1-5 TRBV5-5 - 13 TGTGCCAGCAGCTTGTACGGTAATCAGCCCCAGCATTTT CASSLYGNQPQHF
- TRBJ2-7 TRBV9 - 13 TGTGCCAGCAGCGTAGGACATAGAGACGAGCAGTACTTC CASSVGHRDEQYF